This T cell receptor (beta chain) was recorded in a study of technical replicates of blood from several donors. Germline V gene data show CDR1 as MNHEY and CDR2 as SVGAGI. The CDR3 runs 14 residues. Trimming removed 7 bases from V and 3 bases from J, with 13 bases in between. Measured with immunoSEQ multiplex PCR; TCRdb has only the in-frame clones, and not every one. The sample has fewer than 90,000 clones, around 94% seen once. The source is a human donor in good health. The chain uses TRBV6-5 and TRBJ2-1, with D tentatively TRBD2 (5 bases). The sample was T cells isolated from PBMCs. CDR3 sequence reads: CASIRSGVYNEQFF. As DNA, the CDR3 is TGTGCCAGCATTAGGAGCGGAGTCTACAATGAGCAGTTCTTC.